This T cell receptor beta chain was documented in a study of Tregs in tolerant kidney transplant recipients. A word on this clone: What it binds is not known.

Findings and caveats of the study: Donor-specific Treg expansion exceeded global Treg expansion in tolerant patients, suggesting antigen drive. Findings come from small patient numbers and require larger validation. Biological reproducibility was not directly addressed, but technical replication error appeared minimal.

V was clipped by 3 bases and J by 3 bases, with 9 bases between them. This CDR3 spans 14 amino acids. The germline V gene encodes CDR1 LNHDA and CDR2 SQIVND (reference sequence). Sequencing used immunoSEQ multiplex PCR; TCRdb keeps in-frame clones, though not all of them. The data contain about 94,000 clones, 93% of them singletons. The chain combines TRBV19 with TRBJ1-5, with D possibly matching TRBD1 (5 bases). The TCR comes from a human donor who received a combined kidney and bone marrow transplant. The source was CD4+ T cells from blood, collected before the transplant. The CDR3, as DNA: TGTGCCAGTAGTATTCGGGGGATCAATCAGCCCCAGCATTTT. Translated: CASSIRGINQPQHF.